Listed here are 24 T cell receptor beta chains from one sample, sequenced in a study of T-cell reconstitution after alpha-beta-depleted transplantation in children. Unique molecular identifiers were incorporated into the prepared TCRbeta library. MiXCR was run by TCRdb on the PCR reads, yielding one entry per CDR3 protein. Of about 240,000 distinct CDR3 sequences in the sample, about 11% were seen once. Sequenced here: PBMCs from the stem cell graft donor, sampled from the stem cell graft. All receptors come from a human donor who donated a stem cell graft to a child with acute lymphoblastic leukemia.

This clonotype has at least ten counts. The chain has TRBV6-1 and TRBJ2-5; TRBD1 is a possible D gene (7 bases). The germline V and J ends were trimmed by 5 bases and 2 bases, with 12 bases remaining between them. Germline CDR1 and CDR2: MNHNS and SASEGT. This CDR3 is 14 amino acids long. As DNA, the CDR3 is TGTGCCAGCAGTCAACAGGGGACTCAAGAGACCCAGTACTTC. Its protein product is CASSQQGTQETQYF.

This clonotype was observed a handful of times. V and J are TRBV7-6 and TRBJ2-7, with D possibly being TRBD1 (6 bases). The CDR3 extends over 14 amino acids. V was pared by 0 bases and J by 4 bases, with 10 bases between. Per germline, CDR1 SGHVS and CDR2 FNYEAQ. The CDR3 sequence: CASSLAQGRYEQYF. Here the CDR3 DNA reads TGTGCCAGCAGCTTAGCACAGGGCAGATACGAGCAGTACTTC.

This clonotype appeared a few times. The chain carries TRBV9 and TRBJ1-2; D gene uncertain. Trimming took 3 bases from V and 8 from J, leaving 5 bases between them. The CDR3 is 10 residues long. Germline assignment: CDR1 SGDLS and CDR2 YYNGEE. CDR3 DNA: TGTGCCAGCAGCGGTCGGGGCTACACCTTC. Translation gives CASSGRGYTF.

This clonotype was counted at least ten times. DNA of the CDR3: TGCGCCAGCAGCCAAGAGGCAGTGCAATACAGGGTTGAGACCCAGTACTTC. It is translated as CASSQEAVQYRVETQYF. The rearrangement uses TRBV4-3 and TRBJ2-5, with a tentative D call TRBD1 (6 bases). Germline CDR1 and CDR2: LGHNA and YSLEER. Trimming removed 0 bases at V and 5 bases at J, with 19 bases between. This CDR3 comprises 17 residues.

This sequence joins TRBV30 and TRBJ2-4, with D possibly matching TRBD2 (5 bases). The V end lost 4 bases, the J end lost 8 bases, and 21 bases lay between the germline ends. The CDR3 runs to 15 residues. CDR1 is GTSNPN and CDR2 is SVGIG in the germline V gene (reference sequence). CDR3 DNA: TGTGCCTGGACCGTGACGGGGTCCCCGAGGGACATTCAGTACTTC. Amino acids: CAWTVTGSPRDIQYF.

This clonotype was seen ten or more times. This chain connects TRBV14 to TRBJ1-1; no reliable D call. Germline CDR1 reads SGHDN; CDR2 reads FVKESK. The CDR3 is 16 residues long. V shed 3 bases and J shed 6 bases, with 20 bases lying between them. The CDR3 sequence is CASSHFVPGSVPEAFF. CDR3 nucleotide sequence: TGTGCCAGCAGCCACTTCGTCCCGGGATCAGTCCCTGAAGCTTTCTTT.

This clonotype was observed a few times. The chain couples TRBV5-1 to TRBJ1-1, with a possible D match to TRBD1 (5 bases). CDR1 SGHRS and CDR2 YFSETQ come from the germline V gene. Deletions cut 0 bases from V and 1 base from J, with 10 bases between. CDR3 size: 15 residues. This CDR3 reads CASSLGARENTEAFF. In DNA form, the CDR3 reads TGCGCCAGCAGCTTGGGGGCCAGGGAGAACACTGAAGCTTTCTTT. Looking up the rest from reference TRBV5-1 and TRBJ1-1 gives the full variable domain: KAGVTQTPRYLIKTRGQQVTLSCSPISGHRSVSWYQQTPGQGLQFLFEYFSETQRNKGNFPGRFSGRQFSNSRSEMNVSTLELGDSALYLCASSLGARENTEAFFGQGTRLTVV.

In this sample, this clonotype turned up many times. The rearrangement links TRBV7-8 to TRBJ2-7; the match to TRBD2 covers 9 bases. This CDR3 has 14 residues. CDR1 is SGHVS and CDR2 is FQNEAQ in the germline V gene. V lost 4 bases and J lost 3; bases outside the gene matches: 4. CDR3 sequence reads: CASSSSGTDYEQYF. The CDR3 DNA sequence: TGTGCCAGCAGCTCTAGCGGGACTGACTACGAGCAGTACTTC.

This clonotype was observed at least ten times. V is TRBV20-1 and J is TRBJ2-1; 14 positions agree with TRBD2. This CDR3 contains 16 residues. After removal of 6 bases from V and 6 bases from J, the junction contained 10 bases not matched to a gene. Germline V gene data show CDR1 as DFQATT and CDR2 as SNEGSKA (reference sequence). The CDR3 nucleotides are TGCAGTGCCCGAACCCCCGGACTAGCGGGAGGCAATGAGCAGTTCTTC. Translating it yields CSARTPGLAGGNEQFF.

Many counts were recorded for this clonotype. This rearrangement joins TRBV7-2 to TRBJ1-1; D unclear. V lost 1 base and J 14 bases, leaving 17 bases between the germline ends. This CDR3 is built from 13 residues. Germline V gene sequence: CDR1 SGHTA, CDR2 FQGNSA. The CDR3 bases are TGTGCCAGCAGCTTAGGTGCGGGTGACGGGGAATTCTTT. It codes for CASSLGAGDGEFF.

This clonotype showed up many times. CDR3 DNA sequence: TGCGCCAGCAGCCAAGATTATCAGGGGTGGAATGAGCAGTTCTTC. This encodes CASSQDYQGWNEQFF. The V and J genes are TRBV4-3 and TRBJ2-1; D might be TRBD1 (6 bases). Trimming cost V 0 bases and J 7 bases, with 13 bases left between them. Germline V lookup: CDR1 LGHNA, CDR2 YSLEER. This CDR3 comprises 15 residues.

This clonotype was counted many times. The chain combines TRBV5-1 with TRBJ2-7; the match to TRBD2 covers 9 bases. CDR3 length: 16 amino acids. Trimming cost V 0 bases and J 2 bases; bases outside gene matches: 6. The germline V gene has CDR1 SGHRS and CDR2 YFSETQ. Written as DNA, the CDR3 is TGCGCCAGCAGCTTGGATGGTAGCGGGAGCGCCTACGAGCAGTACTTC. It is translated as CASSLDGSGSAYEQYF.

This clonotype was counted at least ten times. This chain links TRBV5-1 with TRBJ2-3; 9 bases fit TRBD1. CDR1 is SGHRS and CDR2 is YFSETQ in the germline V gene. The trim removed 4 bases at V and 4 bases at J, leaving 7 bases unmatched. The CDR3 has 15 residues. The DNA of the CDR3 is TGCGCCAGCAGCCTGGGACAGGGTCATGCAGATACGCAGTATTTT. It codes for CASSLGQGHADTQYF.

This clonotype was detected ten times or more. The V and J genes are TRBV29-1 and TRBJ2-7; D not certain. This CDR3 has 13 residues. CDR1 and CDR2 (germline): SQVTM, ANQGSEA. The V gene lost 1 base and the J gene lost 0 bases, with 7 bases spanning the gap. This CDR3 is CSVEVRYSYEQYF. In nucleotides, the CDR3 is TGCAGCGTTGAAGTGCGATACTCCTACGAGCAGTACTTC.

This clonotype showed up many times. This chain joins TRBV5-1 and TRBJ2-1, with TRBD2 identical over 13 bases. Germline V gene sequence: CDR1 SGHRS, CDR2 YFSETQ. This CDR3 is 15 amino acids long. V was clipped by 4 bases and J by 7 bases; unmatched bases: 5. The CDR3 sequence: CASSQGLAGRNEQFF. CDR3 DNA sequence: TGCGCCAGCAGCCAGGGACTAGCGGGAAGGAATGAGCAGTTCTTC.

The genes are TRBV30 and TRBJ1-1, with D perhaps matching TRBD1 (5 bases). The ends were cut back, 0 bases at V and 5 bases at J, with 10 bases in the middle. This CDR3 contains 13 residues. Germline loops: CDR1 GTSNPN, CDR2 SVGIG (reference sequence). The CDR3 here is CAWSVGWGTEAFF. The CDR3, as DNA: TGTGCCTGGAGTGTAGGCTGGGGGACTGAAGCTTTCTTT.

This clonotype came up many times. The rearrangement joins TRBV27 to TRBJ1-1, with TRBD1 identical over 8 bases. In germline, CDR1 is MNHEY, CDR2 SMNVEV (reference sequence). J was trimmed by 6 bases and V by 4 bases; bases with no gene match: 10. This CDR3 spans 15 amino acids. The CDR3 DNA is TGTGCCAGCAGTTCCCGGGACAGGAAGTTAGCTGAAGCTTTCTTT. It yields the protein CASSSRDRKLAEAFF.

This clonotype was observed at least ten times. The V and J genes are TRBV6-2 or TRBV6-3 and TRBJ1-2, with D unclear. V was trimmed by 2 bases and J by 0 bases, leaving 7 bases between them. Germline CDR1 is MNHEY and CDR2 is SVGEGT. The CDR3 length is 14 residues. CDR3 sequence: CASSYVGSNYGYTF. Written as DNA, the CDR3 is TGTGCCAGCAGTTACGTTGGATCTAACTATGGCTACACCTTC.

The rearrangement joins TRBV5-6 to TRBJ1-5, with TRBD1 matching over 7 bases. Germline CDR1 SGHDT, CDR2 YYEEEE. V was clipped by 3 bases and J by 7 bases; unmatched bases: 16. This CDR3 contains 17 residues. CDR3 bases: TGTGCCAGCAGCTCCTACGTGGGGACAGTCGGGACGCAGCCCCAGCATTTT. Translation: CASSSYVGTVGTQPQHF.

This clonotype has a count of ten or more. The V gene is TRBV20-1, the J gene TRBJ2-7, with 7 nucleotides matching TRBD1. Trimming took 7 bases from V and 3 from J; bases not matched to a gene: 3. The CDR3 has 11 amino acids. The germline gives CDR1 DFQATT, CDR2 SNEGSKA (reference sequence). In DNA, the CDR3 is TGCAGTGTTGGGACAGTCTACGAGCAGTACTTC. It is translated as CSVGTVYEQYF.

This clonotype appeared many times. V usage is TRBV7-6 and J usage is TRBJ2-3, with D unclear. Deletions cut 8 bases from V and 1 base from J, with 7 bases between. The CDR3 has 12 amino acids. Germline-derived CDR1 and CDR2 are SGHVS and FNYEAQ. CDR3 region: CASGVGTDTQYF. CDR3 nucleotides: TGTGCCAGCGGGGTGGGCACAGATACGCAGTATTTT.

The chain couples TRBV7-6 to TRBJ2-2; unclear D gene. The germline gives CDR1 SGHVS, CDR2 FNYEAQ. Trimming took 1 base from V and 0 from J, leaving 3 bases between them. The CDR3 length is 14 residues. The CDR3 reads CASSLDPNTGELFF. CDR3 nucleotide sequence: TGTGCCAGCAGCTTAGACCCGAACACCGGGGAGCTGTTTTTT.

Note on this clonotype: A much larger clone sits a single nucleotide away, making a read error possible. The gene calls are TRBV18 and TRBJ2-5, with D perhaps matching TRBD1 (6 bases). CDR3 length: 14 residues. CDR1 and CDR2 from the germline V gene are KGHSH and LQKENI. For the CDR3, the DNA is TGTGCCAGCTCACCAGGGGGACACCACGAGACCCAGTACTTC. Translated, it gives CASSPGGHHETQYF.

In its sample, this clonotype was seen many times. V usage is TRBV25-1 and J usage is TRBJ1-6; tentative D call: TRBD1 (5 bases). V gave up 6 bases and J gave up 9 bases, with 15 bases separating them. This CDR3 has 14 residues. Germline CDR1 is MGHDK and CDR2 is SYGVNS. CDR3 loop: CASSAGQGVSPLHF. The CDR3 nucleotides read TGTGCCAGCAGCGCGGGGCAGGGAGTTTCACCCCTCCACTTT.